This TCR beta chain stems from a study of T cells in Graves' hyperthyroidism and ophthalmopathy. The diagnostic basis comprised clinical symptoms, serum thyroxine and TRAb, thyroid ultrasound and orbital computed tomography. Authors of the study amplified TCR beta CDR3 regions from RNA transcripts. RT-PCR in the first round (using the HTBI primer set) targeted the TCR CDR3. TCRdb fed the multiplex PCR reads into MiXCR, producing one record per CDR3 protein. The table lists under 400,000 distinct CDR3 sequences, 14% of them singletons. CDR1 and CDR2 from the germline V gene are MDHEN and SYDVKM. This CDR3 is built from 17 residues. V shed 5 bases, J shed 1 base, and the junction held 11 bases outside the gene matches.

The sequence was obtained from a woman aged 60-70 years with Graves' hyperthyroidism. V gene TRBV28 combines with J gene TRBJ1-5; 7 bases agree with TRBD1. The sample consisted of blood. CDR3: CASSGPGQMLSNQPQHF. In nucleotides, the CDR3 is TGTGCCAGCAGTGGGCCGGGACAGATGTTGAGCAATCAGCCCCAGCATTTT.